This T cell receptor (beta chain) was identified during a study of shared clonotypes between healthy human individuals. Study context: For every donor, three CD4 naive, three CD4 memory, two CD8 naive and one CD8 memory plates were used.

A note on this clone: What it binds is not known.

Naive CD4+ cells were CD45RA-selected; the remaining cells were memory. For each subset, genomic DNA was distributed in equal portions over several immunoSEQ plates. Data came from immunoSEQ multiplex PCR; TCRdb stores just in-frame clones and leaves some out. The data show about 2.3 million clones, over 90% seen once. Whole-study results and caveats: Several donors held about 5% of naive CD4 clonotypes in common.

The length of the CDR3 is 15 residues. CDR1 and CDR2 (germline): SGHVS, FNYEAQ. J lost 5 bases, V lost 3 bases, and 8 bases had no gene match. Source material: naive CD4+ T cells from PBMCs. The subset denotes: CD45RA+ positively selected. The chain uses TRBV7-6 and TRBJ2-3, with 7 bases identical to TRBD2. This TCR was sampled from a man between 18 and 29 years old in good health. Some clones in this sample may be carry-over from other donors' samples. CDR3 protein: CASSFGAGVEDTQYF. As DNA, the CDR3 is TGTGCCAGCAGCTTCGGGGCGGGAGTGGAAGATACGCAGTATTTT.